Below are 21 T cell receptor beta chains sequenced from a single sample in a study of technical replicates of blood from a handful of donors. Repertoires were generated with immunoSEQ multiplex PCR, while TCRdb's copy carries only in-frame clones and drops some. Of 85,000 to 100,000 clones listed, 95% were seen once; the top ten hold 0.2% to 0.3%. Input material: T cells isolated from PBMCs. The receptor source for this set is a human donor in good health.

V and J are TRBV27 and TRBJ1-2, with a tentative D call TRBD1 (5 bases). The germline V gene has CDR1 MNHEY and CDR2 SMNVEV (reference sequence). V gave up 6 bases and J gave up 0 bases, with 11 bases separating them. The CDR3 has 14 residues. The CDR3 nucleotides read TGTGCCAGCAGACCGACAGAGACTAACTATGGCTACACCTTC. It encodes CASRPTETNYGYTF.

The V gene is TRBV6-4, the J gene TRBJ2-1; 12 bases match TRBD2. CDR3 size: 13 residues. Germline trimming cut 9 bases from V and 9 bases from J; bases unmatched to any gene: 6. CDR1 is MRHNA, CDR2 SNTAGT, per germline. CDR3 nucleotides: TGTGCCAGAGGACTAGCGGGGAGTTGTGAGCAGTTCTTC. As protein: CARGLAGSCEQFF.

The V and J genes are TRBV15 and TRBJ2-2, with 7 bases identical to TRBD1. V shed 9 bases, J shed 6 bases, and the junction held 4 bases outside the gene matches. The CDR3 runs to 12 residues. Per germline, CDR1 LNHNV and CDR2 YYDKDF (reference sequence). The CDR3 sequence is CATTGVAGELFF. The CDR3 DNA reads TGTGCCACAACAGGGGTGGCCGGGGAGCTGTTTTTT.

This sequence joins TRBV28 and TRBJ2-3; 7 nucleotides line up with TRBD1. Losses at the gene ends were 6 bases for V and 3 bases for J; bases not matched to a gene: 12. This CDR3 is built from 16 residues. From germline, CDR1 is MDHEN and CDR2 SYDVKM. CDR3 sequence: CASSREGQGVTDTQYF. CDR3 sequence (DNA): TGTGCCAGCAGCCGAGAGGGGCAGGGGGTAACAGATACGCAGTATTTT.

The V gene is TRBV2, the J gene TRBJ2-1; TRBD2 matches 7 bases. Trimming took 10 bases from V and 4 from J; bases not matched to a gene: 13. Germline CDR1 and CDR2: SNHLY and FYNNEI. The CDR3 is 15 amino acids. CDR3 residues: CATALTIGGYNEQFF. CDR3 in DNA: TGTGCCACCGCTTTGACTATCGGGGGGTACAATGAGCAGTTCTTC.

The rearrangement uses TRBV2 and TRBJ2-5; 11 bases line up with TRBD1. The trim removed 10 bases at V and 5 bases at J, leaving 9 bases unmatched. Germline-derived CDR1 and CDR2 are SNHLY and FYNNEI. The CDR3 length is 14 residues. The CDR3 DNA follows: TGTGCCATAGGACAGGGGGCATGGTGGGAGACCCAGTACTTC. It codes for CAIGQGAWWETQYF.

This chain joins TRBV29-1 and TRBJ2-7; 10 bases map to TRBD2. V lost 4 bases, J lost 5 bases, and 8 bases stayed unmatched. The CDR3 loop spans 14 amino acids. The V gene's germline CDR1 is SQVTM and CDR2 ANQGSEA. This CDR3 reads CSVAHLLAGDEQYF. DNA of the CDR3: TGCAGCGTTGCGCATCTTCTAGCGGGGGACGAGCAGTACTTC.

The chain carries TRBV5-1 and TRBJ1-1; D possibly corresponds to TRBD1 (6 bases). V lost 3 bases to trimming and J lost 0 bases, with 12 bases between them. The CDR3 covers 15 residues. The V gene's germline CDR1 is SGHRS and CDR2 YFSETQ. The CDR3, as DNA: TGCGCCAGCAGCTATACGACAGGAATGAACACTGAAGCTTTCTTT. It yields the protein CASSYTTGMNTEAFF.

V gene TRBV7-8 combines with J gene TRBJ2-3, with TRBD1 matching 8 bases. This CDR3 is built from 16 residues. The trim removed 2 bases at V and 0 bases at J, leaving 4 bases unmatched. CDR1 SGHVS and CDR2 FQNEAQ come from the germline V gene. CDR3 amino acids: CASSLRRDRSTDTQYF. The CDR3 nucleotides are TGTGCCAGCAGCTTACGTCGGGACAGGAGCACAGATACGCAGTATTTT. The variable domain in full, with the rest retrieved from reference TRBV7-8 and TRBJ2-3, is GAGVSQSPRYKVAKRGQDVALRCDPISGHVSLFWYQQALGQGPEFLTYFQNEAQLDKSGLPSDRFFAERPEGSVSTLKIQRTQQEDSAVYLCASSLRRDRSTDTQYFGPGTRLTVL.

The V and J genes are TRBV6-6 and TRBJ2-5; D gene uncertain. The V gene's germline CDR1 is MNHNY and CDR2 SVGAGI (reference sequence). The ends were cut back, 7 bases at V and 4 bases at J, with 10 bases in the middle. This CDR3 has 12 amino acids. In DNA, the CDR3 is TGTGCCAGCAAAATCCTCGGAGAGACCCAGTACTTC. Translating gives CASKILGETQYF.

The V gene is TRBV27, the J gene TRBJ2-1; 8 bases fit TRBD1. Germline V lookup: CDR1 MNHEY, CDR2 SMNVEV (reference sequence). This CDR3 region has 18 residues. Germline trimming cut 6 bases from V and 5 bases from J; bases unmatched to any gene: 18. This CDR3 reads CASSRGHLEATRDNEQFF. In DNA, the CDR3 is TGTGCCAGCAGCAGGGGGCATTTGGAGGCAACCCGCGACAATGAGCAGTTCTTC.

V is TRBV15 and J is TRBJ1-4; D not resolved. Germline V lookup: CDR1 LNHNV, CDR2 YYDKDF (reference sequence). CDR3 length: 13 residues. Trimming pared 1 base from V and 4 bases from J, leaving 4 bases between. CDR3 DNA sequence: TGTGCCACCAGCAGAGGGCTTAATGAAAAACTGTTTTTT. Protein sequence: CATSRGLNEKLFF.

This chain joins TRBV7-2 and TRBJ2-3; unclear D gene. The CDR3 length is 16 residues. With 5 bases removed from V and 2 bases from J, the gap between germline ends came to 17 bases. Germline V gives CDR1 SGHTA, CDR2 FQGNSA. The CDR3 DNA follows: TGTGCCAGCAGCGAAGCAGGTTATTATCCCACAGATACGCAGTATTTT. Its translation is CASSEAGYYPTDTQYF.

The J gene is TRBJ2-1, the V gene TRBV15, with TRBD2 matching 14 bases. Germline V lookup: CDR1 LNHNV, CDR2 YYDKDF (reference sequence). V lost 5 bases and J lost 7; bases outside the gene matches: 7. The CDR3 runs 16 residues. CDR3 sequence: CATSPGLAGDINEQFF. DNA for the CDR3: TGTGCCACCAGCCCGGGACTAGCGGGAGACATAAATGAGCAGTTCTTC.

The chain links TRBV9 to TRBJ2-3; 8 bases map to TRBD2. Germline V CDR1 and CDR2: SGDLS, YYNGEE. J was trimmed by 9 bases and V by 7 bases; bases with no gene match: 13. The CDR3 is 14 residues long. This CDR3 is CASHGQAGEGTQYF. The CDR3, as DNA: TGTGCCAGCCATGGCCAAGCGGGGGAGGGGACGCAGTATTTT. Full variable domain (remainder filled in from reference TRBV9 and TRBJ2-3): DSGVTQTPKHLITATGQRVTLRCSPRSGDLSVYWYQQSLDQGLQFLIQYYNGEERAKGNILERFSAQQFPDLHSELNLSSLELGDSALYFCASHGQAGEGTQYFGPGTRLTVL.

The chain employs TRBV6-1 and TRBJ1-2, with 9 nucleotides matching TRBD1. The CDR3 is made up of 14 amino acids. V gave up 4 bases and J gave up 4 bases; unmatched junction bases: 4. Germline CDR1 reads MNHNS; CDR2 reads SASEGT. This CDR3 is CASSAQGAFYGYTF. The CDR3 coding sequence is TGTGCCAGCAGTGCACAGGGGGCGTTCTATGGCTACACCTTC.

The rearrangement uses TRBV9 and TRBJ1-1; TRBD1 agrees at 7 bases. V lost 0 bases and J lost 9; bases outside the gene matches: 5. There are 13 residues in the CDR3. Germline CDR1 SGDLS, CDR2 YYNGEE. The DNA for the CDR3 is TGTGCCAGCAGCGTAGAATCGGGACAGAAAGCTTTCTTT. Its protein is CASSVESGQKAFF.

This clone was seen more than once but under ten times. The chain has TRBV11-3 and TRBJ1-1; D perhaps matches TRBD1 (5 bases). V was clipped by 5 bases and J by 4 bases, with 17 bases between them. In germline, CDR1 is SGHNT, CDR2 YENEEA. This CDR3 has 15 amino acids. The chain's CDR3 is CASSPSGTGGTEAFF. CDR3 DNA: TGTGCCAGCAGCCCATCCGGGACGGGGGGCACTGAAGCTTTCTTT. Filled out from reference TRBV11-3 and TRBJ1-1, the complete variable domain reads EAGVVQSPRYKIIEKKQPVAFWCNPISGHNTLYWYLQNLGQGPELLIRYENEEAVDDSQLPKDRFSAERLKGVDSTLKIQPAELGDSAVYLCASSPSGTGGTEAFFGQGTRLTVV.

CDR3 protein: CASSLGRSEQYF. The CDR3 DNA reads TGTGCCAGCAGCTTAGGGCGGAGCGAGCAGTACTTC. This rearrangement joins TRBV11-1 to TRBJ2-7; D not resolved. The germline V gene encodes CDR1 SGHAT and CDR2 FQDESV (reference sequence). V lost 1 base and J lost 6, with 7 bases in between. The CDR3 spans 12 residues.

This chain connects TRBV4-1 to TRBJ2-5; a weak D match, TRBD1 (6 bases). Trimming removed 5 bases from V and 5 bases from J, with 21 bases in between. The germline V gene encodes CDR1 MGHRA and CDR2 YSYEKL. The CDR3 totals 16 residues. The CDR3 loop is CASSDQVFRTDETQYF. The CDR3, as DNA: TGCGCCAGCAGCGACCAAGTTTTCAGGACAGACGAGACCCAGTACTTC.

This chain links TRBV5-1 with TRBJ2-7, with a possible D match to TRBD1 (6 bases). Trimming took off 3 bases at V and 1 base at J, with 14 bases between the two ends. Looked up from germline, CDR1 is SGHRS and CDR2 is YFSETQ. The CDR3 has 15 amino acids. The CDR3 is CASSSSGTRSYEQYF. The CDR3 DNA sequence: TGCGCCAGCAGCTCGTCCGGGACAAGGTCCTACGAGCAGTACTTC. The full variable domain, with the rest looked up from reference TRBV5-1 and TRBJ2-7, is KAGVTQTPRYLIKTRGQQVTLSCSPISGHRSVSWYQQTPGQGLQFLFEYFSETQRNKGNFPGRFSGRQFSNSRSEMNVSTLELGDSALYLCASSSSGTRSYEQYFGPGTRLTVT.